Below are 19 T cell receptor beta chains sequenced from a single sample in a study of CD8 T cells in ankylosing spondylitis. Via MiXCR, TCRdb re-called the 5' RACE reads, giving one row per CDR3 protein. Of about 280,000 distinct CDR3 sequences detected, around 19% appear once; the ten largest clones hold 7.5% to 9.5%. Sequences were obtained from blood, either unsorted or a sorted T cell fraction (not recorded which). The receptors were gathered from a male donor with ankylosing spondylitis or in good health (not recorded which).

The chain carries TRBV15 and TRBJ2-5; D possibly corresponds to TRBD1 (7 bases). Per the germline V gene, CDR1 is LNHNV and CDR2 is YYDKDF (reference sequence). This CDR3 has 15 residues. The ends were cut back, 1 base at V and 4 bases at J, with 13 bases in the middle. The CDR3 here is CATSRAGQGGETQYF. The CDR3 DNA follows: TGTGCCACCAGCAGAGCGGGGCAGGGGGGAGAGACCCAGTACTTC.

This clonotype came up a few times. The chain recombines TRBV5-1 with TRBJ2-3; D perhaps matches TRBD1 (6 bases). The CDR3 totals 15 residues. Germline-derived CDR1 and CDR2 are SGHRS and YFSETQ. V was trimmed by 2 bases and J by 3 bases, leaving 13 bases between them. The CDR3 nucleotides are TGCGCCAGCAGCTTTCAGGGGATTGGGACAGATACGCAGTATTTT. The encoded protein is CASSFQGIGTDTQYF.

This chain connects TRBV2 to TRBJ2-2, with D possibly called TRBD1 or TRBD2 (5 bases each). The CDR3 covers 13 residues. The germline gives CDR1 SNHLY, CDR2 FYNNEI. Trimming cost V 7 bases and J 6 bases, with 12 bases left between them. The CDR3 DNA follows: TGTGCCAGCACCCCTGGGGACGCCGGGGAGCTGTTTTTT. Protein: CASTPGDAGELFF.

This chain uses TRBV30 with TRBJ2-7; TRBD1 aligns across 7 bases. CDR1 GTSNPN and CDR2 SVGIG come from the germline V gene (reference sequence). The CDR3 is 13 residues long. V dropped 2 bases and J dropped 0; count of bases not matched to a gene: 1. The CDR3: CAWSRQGSYEQYV. CDR3 DNA sequence: TGTGCCTGGAGTCGACAGGGCTCCTACGAGCAGTACGTC.

This clonotype has a handful of counts. This rearrangement joins TRBV6-1 to TRBJ1-2, with D possibly being TRBD1 (6 bases). V lost 6 bases, J lost 4 bases, and 15 bases lay in between. This CDR3 has 14 amino acids. Germline V lookup: CDR1 MNHNS, CDR2 SASEGT. In nucleotides, the CDR3 is TGTGCCAGCAGGGCAGGACAGCAACCCTATGGCTACACCTTC. Protein product: CASRAGQQPYGYTF.

The sample holds a few counts of this clonotype. The chain has TRBV5-1 and TRBJ1-1; D remains ambiguous. Germline loops: CDR1 SGHRS, CDR2 YFSETQ. With 4 bases removed from V and 4 bases from J, the gap between germline ends came to 11 bases. The CDR3 sequence is 13 residues long. As DNA, the CDR3 is TGCGCCAGCAGCGGGAGGACCGGCACTGAAGCTTTCTTT. Translating gives CASSGRTGTEAFF.

J is TRBJ2-1 and V is TRBV20-1; 9 bases match TRBD2. This CDR3 spans 15 amino acids. Looked up from germline, CDR1 is DFQATT and CDR2 is SNEGSKA (reference sequence). J gave up 4 bases and V 3 bases, and 7 bases lay outside the gene matches. CDR3 residues: CSAREGTSRYNEQFF. The CDR3 DNA sequence: TGCAGTGCTAGGGAGGGGACTAGCAGATACAATGAGCAGTTCTTC.

The CDR3 protein is CSAFGQGSFTDTQYF. Written as DNA, the CDR3 is TGCAGTGCCTTTGGACAGGGTAGTTTCACAGATACGCAGTATTTT. The J gene is TRBJ2-3, the V gene TRBV20-1; 8 bases align to TRBD1. The germline V gene has CDR1 DFQATT and CDR2 SNEGSKA (reference sequence). This CDR3 spans 15 amino acids. V lost 6 bases to trimming and J lost 2 bases; unmatched junction nucleotides: 10.

This clonotype occurred many times. The CDR3 reads CASSPIGPPNTGELFF. The CDR3 nucleotides read TGTGCCAGCAGCCCTATAGGGCCCCCGAACACCGGGGAGCTGTTTTTT. The V call is TRBV7-3, the J call TRBJ2-2; no clear D gene. Germline assignment: CDR1 SGHTA and CDR2 FQGTGA. The ends were cut back, 5 bases at V and 0 bases at J, with 13 bases in the middle. The CDR3 runs to 16 residues.

This clonotype was seen many times. The genes are TRBV5-5 and TRBJ1-2; D gene uncertain. In germline, CDR1 is SGHKS, CDR2 YYEKEE (reference sequence). The CDR3 spans 12 residues. The V end was cut by 0 bases, the J end by 2 bases, with 2 bases between. The CDR3, as DNA: TGTGCCAGCAGCTTGGCCAACTATGGCTACACCTTC. This translates into CASSLANYGYTF.

The chain carries TRBV20-1 and TRBJ2-7, with 10 bases identical to TRBD2. Germline loops: CDR1 DFQATT, CDR2 SNEGSKA (reference sequence). The CDR3 has 14 amino acids. Germline trimming cut 6 bases from V and 3 bases from J; bases unmatched to any gene: 8. The CDR3 loop reads CSAHGASGSYEQYV. CDR3 nucleotide sequence: TGCAGTGCCCATGGGGCTAGCGGGAGCTACGAGCAGTACGTC.

The chain uses TRBV12-3 or TRBV12-4 and TRBJ2-1, with D unclear. Trimming removed 4 bases from V and 8 bases from J, with 27 bases in between. The CDR3 length is 18 residues. The CDR3 DNA follows: TGTGCCAGCAGTTACATCACTTGGGGTACGGCTTCTGCGGATGAGCAGTTCTTC. Encoded protein: CASSYITWGTASADEQFF.

The rearrangement joins TRBV28 to TRBJ2-1; possibly TRBD1 for D (6 bases). The CDR3 runs 14 residues. Per germline, CDR1 MDHEN and CDR2 SYDVKM. V shed 5 bases and J shed 6 bases, with 14 bases lying between them. As DNA, the CDR3 is TGTGCCAGCAGTCGCCACAGGGTAAGCAATGAGCAGTTCTTC. This codes for CASSRHRVSNEQFF. The full variable domain, its missing parts supplied by reference TRBV28 and TRBJ2-1, is DVKVTQSSRYLVKRTGEKVFLECVQDMDHENMFWYRQDPGLGLRLIYFSYDVKMKEKGDIPEGYSVSREKKERFSLILESASTNQTSMYLCASSRHRVSNEQFFGPGTRLTVL.

The rearrangement links TRBV3-1 to TRBJ1-1; D possibly corresponds to TRBD1 (5 bases). CDR1 is LGHDT, CDR2 YNNKEL, per germline (reference sequence). V was clipped by 0 bases and J by 6 bases, with 11 bases between them. This CDR3 has 14 amino acids. The CDR3 protein is CASSQDGGTPEAFF. The CDR3, as DNA: TGTGCCAGCAGCCAAGATGGGGGGACGCCTGAAGCTTTCTTT.

This clonotype was counted only a few times. This chain links TRBV12-3 or TRBV12-4 with TRBJ1-5; D is ambiguous. Trimming removed 8 bases at V and 0 bases at J, with 11 bases between. This CDR3 region has 14 residues. The CDR3 DNA reads as TGTGCCAGCGGAGCGGGCAGTAGCAATCAGCCCCAGCATTTT. It yields the protein CASGAGSSNQPQHF.

The chain has TRBV10-3 and TRBJ1-2; TRBD1 is a possible D gene (5 bases). CDR1 and CDR2 from the germline V gene are ENHRY and SYGVKD. V dropped 5 bases and J dropped 4 bases, with 8 bases sitting between them. The CDR3 has 12 residues. Here the CDR3 DNA reads TGTGCCATCAGTTTGGACACCTATGGCTACACCTTC. It codes for CAISLDTYGYTF.

V usage is TRBV2 and J usage is TRBJ2-5; TRBD1 aligns across 7 bases. Germline CDR1 reads SNHLY; CDR2 reads FYNNEI. With V trimmed by 3 bases and J by 3 bases, 4 bases remained unmatched. This CDR3 comprises 14 residues. CDR3 in amino acids: CASSETGPKETQYF. The CDR3 DNA reads as TGTGCCAGCAGTGAGACAGGGCCGAAAGAGACCCAGTACTTC.

There are a few counts of this clonotype. This chain joins TRBV12-3 or TRBV12-4 and TRBJ1-2; D gene ambiguous. V was pared by 1 base and J by 6 bases, with 9 bases between. This CDR3 comprises 13 residues. CDR3 bases: TGTGCCAGCAGTTTAGGGGCAGGCAATGGCTACACCTTC. As protein: CASSLGAGNGYTF.

This CDR3 reads CASSYLRETGELFF. Written as DNA, the CDR3 is TGTGCCAGCAGCTATCTTAGGGAAACCGGGGAGCTGTTTTTT. This chain uses TRBV5-6 with TRBJ2-2, with D hard to call. Germline lookup yields CDR1 SGHDT and CDR2 YYEEEE. There are 14 residues in the CDR3. V was shortened by 3 bases and J by 5 bases, with 11 bases between the two germline ends.